This TCR beta chain was retrieved from a study of cytomegalovirus exposure and HLA in healthy donors. While unrecorded immune exposures were likely, the donors were nominally healthy when sampled. 60 Vbeta and 13 Jbeta primers were used in PCR. The data were produced by immunoSEQ multiplex PCR, yet TCRdb's version contains in-frame clones alone and is incomplete. The repertoire holds more than 75,000 clones, with around 75% as singletons. A remark on this clone: Its antigen remains unidentified.

General study findings and limits: Accurate prediction of most subjects' HLA-A and HLA-B alleles from TCR beta sequences was reported. The CMV antigen specificity of a few CMV-associated chains was confirmed through in vitro analysis.

This CDR3 has 15 amino acids. Trimming took 5 bases from V and 3 from J; bases not matched to a gene: 6. The germline V gene has CDR1 MNHEY and CDR2 SVGAGI. The TCR sequence derives from a woman aged 40 to 50 in good health and CMV-seropositive. The chain combines TRBV6-5 with TRBJ2-5, with 10 bases identical to TRBD2. The sequencing input was PBMCs. In DNA, the CDR3 is TGTGCCAGCAGTCCAGCGGGAGGGCGGGAAGAGACCCAGTACTTC. As protein: CASSPAGGREETQYF.